These 10 T cell receptor beta chains originate from one sample sequenced in a study of shared clonotypes between healthy human individuals. Some clones are missing from TCRdb's copy, which holds only in-frame ones; the method was immunoSEQ multiplex PCR. The table has 1,400,000 or so clones, about 98.5% seen once; the top ten hold under 0.45%. Sequences were obtained from naive CD4+ T cells sorted from blood. Subset of the sample: CD45RA+ positively selected. All receptors derive from a man aged 30 to 45 in good health.

The chain is built from TRBV27 and TRBJ2-3; 10 positions match TRBD2. CDR3 length: 16 residues. CDR1 MNHEY and CDR2 SMNVEV come from the germline V gene (reference sequence). The J segment lost 3 bases and the V segment lost 2 bases, leaving 5 bases of the junction unmatched. DNA of the CDR3: TGTGCCAGCAGTTTAACAGCGGGAGGGCCGACAGATACGCAGTATTTT. It translates to CASSLTAGGPTDTQYF.

This clone appeared once. The rearrangement links TRBV7-9 to TRBJ1-1; TRBD1 is a possible D gene (6 bases). The CDR3 contains 16 residues. V lost 7 bases, J lost 3 bases, and 21 bases lay in between. The germline CDR1 and CDR2 sequences are SEHNR and FQNEAQ (reference sequence). DNA of the CDR3: TGTGCCAGCACCGCGAGGGGGGCCCCCTCCGACACTGAAGCTTTCTTT. Translation: CASTARGAPSDTEAFF.

The sample holds one count of this clone. This chain connects TRBV2 to TRBJ1-2; D ambiguous. This CDR3 has 13 residues. Trimming removed 7 bases from V and 4 bases from J, with 13 bases in between. In germline, CDR1 is SNHLY, CDR2 FYNNEI. The CDR3 region is CASTAVLFYGYTF. CDR3 in DNA: TGTGCCAGCACGGCAGTACTCTTCTATGGCTACACCTTC.

The chain carries TRBV5-4 and TRBJ2-2; D ambiguous. The CDR3 loop spans 15 amino acids. V was shortened by 0 bases and J by 0 bases, with 6 bases between the two germline ends. CDR1 and CDR2 from the germline V gene are SGHNT and YYREEE (reference sequence). The CDR3 region is CASSLARPNTGELFF. CDR3 nucleotides: TGTGCCAGCAGCTTGGCCAGGCCGAACACCGGGGAGCTGTTTTTT.

This chain joins TRBV27 and TRBJ2-4; the match to TRBD2 covers 10 bases. The CDR3 sequence is 14 residues long. Germline-derived CDR1 and CDR2 are MNHEY and SMNVEV (reference sequence). V trimming: 5 bases; J trimming: 8 bases; junction bases outside the gene matches: 6. CDR3 region: CASSNSGRRDIQYF. CDR3 coding DNA: TGTGCCAGCAGTAATAGCGGGAGGAGGGACATTCAGTACTTC.

The chain links TRBV2 to TRBJ2-7; 8 bases are shared with TRBD1. J gave up 2 bases and V 6 bases, and 12 bases lay outside the gene matches. The CDR3 extends over 16 amino acids. Germline loops: CDR1 SNHLY, CDR2 FYNNEI. The CDR3 DNA sequence: TGTGCCAGCAGCCCCGTACCCGGACAGGGTACCTACGAGCAGTACTTC. This translates into CASSPVPGQGTYEQYF.

This clone was observed a few times. Within the sample, other DNA sequences also encode this same CDR3. The chain uses TRBV18 and TRBJ1-1; D gene unclear. This CDR3 has 13 residues. CDR1 is KGHSH and CDR2 is LQKENI in the germline V gene. V was pared by 2 bases and J by 1 base, with 5 bases between. Written as DNA, the CDR3 is TGTGCCAGCTCACCAACGGAGAACACTGAAGCTTTCTTT. Residues: CASSPTENTEAFF.

The V gene is TRBV2, the J gene TRBJ2-4; no firm D call. Germline V gene lookup returns CDR1 SNHLY and CDR2 FYNNEI. The CDR3 consists of 14 residues. V was clipped by 6 bases and J by 3 bases, with 12 bases between them. CDR3 amino acids: CASRTTLVKNIQYF. In DNA form, the CDR3 reads TGTGCCAGCAGGACAACGTTGGTCAAAAACATTCAGTACTTC.

This clone appeared once. The rearrangement joins TRBV6-1 to TRBJ2-1, with D perhaps matching TRBD1 or TRBD2 (6 bases each). Germline CDR1 MNHNS, CDR2 SASEGT. This CDR3 has 16 residues. Trimming took off 4 bases at V and 0 bases at J, with 13 bases between the two ends. This CDR3 is CASSGRDTSSYNEQFF. The CDR3 nucleotides are TGTGCCAGCAGTGGGCGGGACACCAGCTCCTACAATGAGCAGTTCTTC.

This rearrangement joins TRBV28 to TRBJ1-2, with 8 bases aligning to TRBD1. Germline V lookup: CDR1 MDHEN, CDR2 SYDVKM. V gave up 5 bases and J gave up 6 bases; unmatched junction bases: 11. This CDR3 has 15 amino acids. In DNA form, the CDR3 reads TGTGCCAGCAGTGGGCCGGACAGGGTTTTGAATGGCTACACCTTC. This sequence encodes CASSGPDRVLNGYTF.